This TCR beta chain was found in a study of CD8 T cells in Susac syndrome. Germline CDR1 reads MNHEY; CDR2 reads SMNVEV (reference sequence). This CDR3 comprises 15 residues. The V and J ends lost 6 bases and 5 bases, in that order; junction bases with no gene match: 7. Those who served as multiple sclerosis controls were treatment-naive patients with stable or active relapsing-remitting disease. The authors reverse transcribed about 0.45 to 1 ug RNA with random hexamers. With immunoSEQ multiplex PCR, TCR beta CDR3 was amplified across 54 Vbeta and 13 Jbeta. Via MiXCR, TCRdb re-called the immunoSEQ multiplex PCR reads, giving one row per CDR3 protein. The repertoire includes some 170,000 distinct CDR3 sequences, roughly 94% of them detected once, and roughly 0.099% sits in the top ten. This clonotype was recorded only once.

The chain combines TRBV27 with TRBJ1-2, with TRBD1 matching over 12 bases. Sequencing input: CD4+ T cells from PBMCs. The sequence was obtained from a human donor with multiple sclerosis. The CDR3 loop is CASRPEGQGAYGYTF. The CDR3 region has the DNA TGTGCCAGCAGACCTGAGGGACAGGGGGCTTATGGCTACACCTTC.